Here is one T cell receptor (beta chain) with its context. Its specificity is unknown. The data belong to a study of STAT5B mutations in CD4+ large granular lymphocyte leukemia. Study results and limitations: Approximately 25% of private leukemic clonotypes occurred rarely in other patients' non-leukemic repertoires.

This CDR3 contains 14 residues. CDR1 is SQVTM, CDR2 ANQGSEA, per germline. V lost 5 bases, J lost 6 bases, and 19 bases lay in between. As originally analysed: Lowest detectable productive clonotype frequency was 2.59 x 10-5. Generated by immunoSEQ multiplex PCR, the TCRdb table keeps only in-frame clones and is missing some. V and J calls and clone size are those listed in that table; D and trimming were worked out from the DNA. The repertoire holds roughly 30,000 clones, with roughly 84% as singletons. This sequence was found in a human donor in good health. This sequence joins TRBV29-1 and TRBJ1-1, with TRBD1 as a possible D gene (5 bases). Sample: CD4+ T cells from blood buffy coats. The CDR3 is CSVYRRGVHPEAFF. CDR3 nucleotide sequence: TGCAGCGTTTATAGGAGAGGGGTTCATCCTGAAGCTTTCTTT.